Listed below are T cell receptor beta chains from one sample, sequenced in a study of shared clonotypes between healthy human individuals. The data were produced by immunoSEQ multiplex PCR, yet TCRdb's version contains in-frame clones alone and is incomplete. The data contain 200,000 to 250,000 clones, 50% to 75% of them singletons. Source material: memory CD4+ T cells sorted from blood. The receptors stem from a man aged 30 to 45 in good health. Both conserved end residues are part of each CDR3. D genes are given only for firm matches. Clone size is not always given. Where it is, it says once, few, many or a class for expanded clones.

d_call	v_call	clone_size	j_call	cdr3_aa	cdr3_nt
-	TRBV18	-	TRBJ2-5	CASSPLGVATQYF	TGTGCCAGCTCACCACTAGGGGTGGCGACCCAGTACTTC
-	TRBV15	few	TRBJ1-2	CATSGLGGYGYTF	TGTGCCACCAGCGGCCTGGGCGGCTATGGCTACACCTTC
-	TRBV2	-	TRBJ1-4	CASSRGNEKLFF	TGTGCCAGCAGCCGGGGGAATGAAAAACTGTTTTTT
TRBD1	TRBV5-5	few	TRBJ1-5	CASSREGGTGSQPQHF	TGTGCCAGCAGCCGAGAGGGTGGGACAGGGAGTCAGCCCCAGCATTTT
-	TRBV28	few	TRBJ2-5	CASSLSGRGQETQYF	TGTGCCAGCAGTTTATCTGGCCGGGGACAAGAGACCCAGTACTTC
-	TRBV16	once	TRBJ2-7	CASSRDGYEQYF	TGTGCCAGCAGCCGGGACGGCTACGAGCAGTACTTC
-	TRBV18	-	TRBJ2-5	CASSLRVGQETQYF	TGTGCCAGCTCACTCCGGGTGGGGCAAGAGACCCAGTACTTC
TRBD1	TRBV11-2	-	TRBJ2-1	CASSYDRGRYNEQFF	TGTGCCAGCAGCTATGACAGGGGGCGGTACAATGAGCAGTTCTTC
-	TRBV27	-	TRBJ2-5	CASSLSGPRQTQYF	TGTGCCAGCAGTTTATCCGGACCGCGGCAGACCCAGTACTTC
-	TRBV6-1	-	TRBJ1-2	CASSEAFREYGYTF	TGTGCCAGCAGTGAAGCTTTCAGGGAATATGGCTACACCTTC
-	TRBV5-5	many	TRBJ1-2	CASSFRSGANSGYGYTF	TGTGCCAGCAGCTTTCGGTCAGGGGCAAACTCCGGATATGGCTACACCTTC
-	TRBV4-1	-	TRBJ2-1	CASSQAATVNEQFF	TGCGCCAGCAGCCAAGCGGCTACCGTCAATGAGCAGTTCTTC
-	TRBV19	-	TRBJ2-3	CASSIQARQPQYF	TGTGCCAGTAGTATACAGGCTAGACAGCCCCAGTATTTT
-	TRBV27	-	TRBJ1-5	CASSFGGGPQHF	TGTGCCAGCAGTTTCGGGGGAGGGCCCCAGCATTTT
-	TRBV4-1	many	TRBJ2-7	CASSQPGALYEQYF	TGCGCCAGCAGCCAGCCTGGGGCCCTTTACGAGCAGTACTTC
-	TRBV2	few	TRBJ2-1	CASSERYEQFF	TGTGCCAGCAGTGAAAGGTATGAGCAGTTCTTC
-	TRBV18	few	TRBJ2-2	CASSPQNTGELFF	TGTGCCAGCTCACCTCAGAACACCGGGGAGCTGTTTTTT
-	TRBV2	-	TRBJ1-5	CASSEQGRANQPQHF	TGTGCCAGCAGTGAACAGGGGCGGGCGAATCAGCCCCAGCATTTT
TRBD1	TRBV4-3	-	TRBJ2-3	CASSQGTGADTQYF	TGCGCCAGCAGCCAAGGGACAGGGGCAGATACGCAGTATTTT
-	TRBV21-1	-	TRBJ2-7	CASSKVTSSGEQYF	TGTGCCAGCAGCAAGGTAACATCCTCGGGGGAGCAGTACTTC
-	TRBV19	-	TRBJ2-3	CASIARDTQYF	TGTGCCAGTATTGCCCGAGATACGCAGTATTTT
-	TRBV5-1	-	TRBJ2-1	CASSPDTTTSLYNEQFF	TGCGCTAGCAGCCCTGACACTACTACTTCCCTATACAATGAGCAGTTCTTC
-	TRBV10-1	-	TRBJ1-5	CASSAGSNQPQHF	TGCGCCAGCAGTGCGGGCAGCAATCAGCCCCAGCATTTT
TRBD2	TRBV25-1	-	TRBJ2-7	CASSEVRGGAYEQYF	TGTGCCAGCAGTGAAGTTCGCGGGGGAGCCTACGAGCAGTACTTC
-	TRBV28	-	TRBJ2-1	CASSSGVAETYNEQFF	TGTGCCAGCAGTTCCGGGGTAGCGGAGACCTACAATGAGCAGTTCTTC
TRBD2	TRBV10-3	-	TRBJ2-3	CAISGLAGSTDTQYF	TGTGCCATCAGTGGCTTAGCGGGATCCACAGATACGCAGTATTTT
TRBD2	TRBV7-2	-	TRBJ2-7	CASRLKREGTYEQYF	TGTGCCAGCAGACTAAAGCGGGAGGGAACCTACGAGCAGTACTTC
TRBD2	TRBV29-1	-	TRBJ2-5	CSVDGAGRPETQYF	TGCAGCGTTGATGGGGCCGGGAGGCCAGAGACCCAGTACTTC
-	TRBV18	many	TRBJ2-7	CASSTTHEAYEQYF	TGTGCCAGCTCGACCACTCACGAGGCCTACGAGCAGTACTTC
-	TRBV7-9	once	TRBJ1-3	CASSPVGGLGNTIYF	TGTGCCAGCAGTCCAGTGGGGGGCCTGGGAAACACCATATATTTT
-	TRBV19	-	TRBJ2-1	CASSIVASSYNEQFF	TGTGCCAGTAGTATAGTCGCAAGCTCCTACAATGAGCAGTTCTTC
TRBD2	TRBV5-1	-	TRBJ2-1	CASSSPVVGGDNEQFF	TGCGCCAGCAGCTCCCCTGTGGTGGGGGGGGACAATGAGCAGTTCTTC
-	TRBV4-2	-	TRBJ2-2	CASSQPGAGELFF	TGTGCCAGCAGCCAACCTGGCGCCGGGGAGCTGTTTTTT
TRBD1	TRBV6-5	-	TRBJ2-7	CASRPTGTYEQYF	TGTGCCAGCAGGCCGACAGGGACCTACGAGCAGTACTTC
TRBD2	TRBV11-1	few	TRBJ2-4	CASSSAGGAKNIQYF	TGTGCCAGCAGCTCAGCGGGGGGAGCCAAAAACATTCAGTACTTC
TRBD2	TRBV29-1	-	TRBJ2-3	CSVLGAAGVRTDTQYF	TGCAGCGTCCTGGGGGCAGCGGGAGTTCGCACAGATACGCAGTATTTT
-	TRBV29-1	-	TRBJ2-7	CSVVPYNHLGEQYF	TGCAGCGTTGTTCCGTACAACCACCTAGGCGAGCAGTACTTC
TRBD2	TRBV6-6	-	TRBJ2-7	CASSYPGLAGTNEQYF	TGTGCCAGCAGTTACCCGGGACTAGCGGGGACCAACGAGCAGTACTTC
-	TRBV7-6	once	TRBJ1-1	CASSLSSGGYMNTEAFF	TGTGCCAGCAGCTTATCCAGTGGGGGGTATATGAACACTGAAGCTTTCTTT
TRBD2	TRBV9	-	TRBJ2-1	CASSVPRGSGPYRKPEQFF	TGTGCCAGCAGCGTGCCCCGGGGTAGCGGGCCCTATCGAAAACCCGAGCAGTTCTTC
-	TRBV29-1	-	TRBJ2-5	CSGLDDQETQYF	TGCAGCGGGCTGGACGACCAAGAGACCCAGTACTTC
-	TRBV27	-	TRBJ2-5	CASSLFGGVEETQYF	TGTGCCAGCAGTTTATTTGGGGGAGTGGAAGAGACCCAGTACTTC
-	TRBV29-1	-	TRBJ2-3	CSAYRSAGDTQYF	TGCAGCGCCTACCGTAGCGCGGGAGATACGCAGTATTTT
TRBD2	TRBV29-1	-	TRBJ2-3	CSVESSGTSTDTQYF	TGCAGCGTTGAATCTAGCGGGACTAGCACAGATACGCAGTATTTT
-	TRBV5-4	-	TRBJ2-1	CASSGTSNEQFF	TGTGCCAGCAGCGGTACTAGTAATGAGCAGTTCTTC
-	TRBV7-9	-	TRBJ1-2	CASSLGWEDSVRF	TGTGCCAGCAGCTTAGGATGGGAGGACTCCGTACGCTTC
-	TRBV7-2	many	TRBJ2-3	CASSFLRLTTDTQYF	TGTGCCAGCAGCTTTCTGCGCCTAACCACAGATACGCAGTATTTT
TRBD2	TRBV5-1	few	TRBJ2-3	CASSPTSGGGTDTQYF	TGCGCCAGCAGCCCCACATCCGGGGGGGGCACAGATACGCAGTATTTT
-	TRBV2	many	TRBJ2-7	CASSGQTVEEQYF	TGTGCCAGCAGTGGGCAAACGGTCGAAGAGCAGTACTTC